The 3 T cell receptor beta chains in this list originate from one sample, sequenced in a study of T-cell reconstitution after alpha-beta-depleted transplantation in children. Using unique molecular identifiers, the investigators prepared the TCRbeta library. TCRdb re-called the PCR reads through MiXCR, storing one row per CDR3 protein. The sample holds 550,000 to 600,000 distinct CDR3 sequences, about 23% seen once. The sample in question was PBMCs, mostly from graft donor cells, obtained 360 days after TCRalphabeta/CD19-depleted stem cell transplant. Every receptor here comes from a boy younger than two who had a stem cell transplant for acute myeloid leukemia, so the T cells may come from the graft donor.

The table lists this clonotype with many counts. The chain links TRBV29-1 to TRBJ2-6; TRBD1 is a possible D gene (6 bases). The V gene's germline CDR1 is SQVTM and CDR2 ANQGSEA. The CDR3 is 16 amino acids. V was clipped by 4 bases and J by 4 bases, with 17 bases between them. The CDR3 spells CSVGVGSGDGANVLTF. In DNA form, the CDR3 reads TGCAGCGTTGGTGTGGGTTCAGGGGACGGGGCCAACGTCCTGACTTTC.

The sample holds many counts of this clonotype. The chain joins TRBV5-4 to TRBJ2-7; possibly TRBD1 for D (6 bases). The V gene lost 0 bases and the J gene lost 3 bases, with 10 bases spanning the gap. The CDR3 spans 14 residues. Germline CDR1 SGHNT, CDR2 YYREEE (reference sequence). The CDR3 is CASSLGDNFYEQYF. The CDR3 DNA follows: TGTGCCAGCAGCTTGGGGGACAATTTCTACGAGCAGTACTTC.

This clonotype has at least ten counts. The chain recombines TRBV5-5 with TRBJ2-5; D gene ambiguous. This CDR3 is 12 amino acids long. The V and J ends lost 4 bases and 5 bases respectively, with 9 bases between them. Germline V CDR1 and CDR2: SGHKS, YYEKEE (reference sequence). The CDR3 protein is CASSALSETQYF. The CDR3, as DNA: TGTGCCAGCAGCGCCCTCAGTGAGACCCAGTACTTC. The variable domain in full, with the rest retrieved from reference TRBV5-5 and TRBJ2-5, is DAGVTQSPTHLIKTRGQQVTLRCSPISGHKSVSWYQQVLGQGPQFIFQYYEKEERGRGNFPDRFSARQFPNYSSELNVNALLLGDSALYLCASSALSETQYFGPGTRLLVL.